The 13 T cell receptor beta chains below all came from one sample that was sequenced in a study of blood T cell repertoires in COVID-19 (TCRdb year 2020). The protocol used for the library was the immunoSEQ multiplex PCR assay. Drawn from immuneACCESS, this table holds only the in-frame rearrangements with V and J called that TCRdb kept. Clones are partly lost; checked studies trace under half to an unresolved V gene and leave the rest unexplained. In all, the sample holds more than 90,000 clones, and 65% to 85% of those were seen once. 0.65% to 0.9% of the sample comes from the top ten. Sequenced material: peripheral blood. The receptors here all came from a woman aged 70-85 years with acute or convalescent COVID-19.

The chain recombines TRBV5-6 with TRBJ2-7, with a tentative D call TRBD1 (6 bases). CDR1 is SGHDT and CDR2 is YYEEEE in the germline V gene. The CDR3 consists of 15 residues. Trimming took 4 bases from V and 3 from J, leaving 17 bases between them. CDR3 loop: CASSVRTVGFYEQYF. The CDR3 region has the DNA TGTGCCAGCAGCGTCCGGACAGTGGGGTTCTACGAGCAGTACTTC.

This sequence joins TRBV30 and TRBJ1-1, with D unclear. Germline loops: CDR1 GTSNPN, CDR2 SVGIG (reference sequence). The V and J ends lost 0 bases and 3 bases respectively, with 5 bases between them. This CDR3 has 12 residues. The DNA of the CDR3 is TGTGCCTGGAGTGTGCGCGACACTGAAGCTTTCTTT. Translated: CAWSVRDTEAFF.

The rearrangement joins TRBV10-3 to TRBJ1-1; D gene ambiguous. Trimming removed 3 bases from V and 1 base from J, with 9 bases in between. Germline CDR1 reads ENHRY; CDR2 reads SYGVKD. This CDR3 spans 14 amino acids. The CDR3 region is CAISDFESNTEAFF. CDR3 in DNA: TGTGCCATCAGTGATTTTGAGTCGAACACTGAAGCTTTCTTT.

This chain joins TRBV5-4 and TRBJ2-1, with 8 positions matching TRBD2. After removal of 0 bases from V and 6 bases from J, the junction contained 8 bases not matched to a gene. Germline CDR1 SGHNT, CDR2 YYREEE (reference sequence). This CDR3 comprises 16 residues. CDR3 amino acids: CASSLGNGRAFNEQFF. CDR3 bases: TGTGCCAGCAGCTTGGGTAACGGGAGGGCATTCAATGAGCAGTTCTTC. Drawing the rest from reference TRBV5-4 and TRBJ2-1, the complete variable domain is ETGVTQSPTHLIKTRGQQVTLRCSSQSGHNTVSWYQQALGQGPQFIFQYYREEENGRGNFPPRFSGLQFPNYSSELNVNALELDDSALYLCASSLGNGRAFNEQFFGPGTRLTVL.

The CDR3 reads CASRGQGFSSPLHF. The CDR3 DNA reads as TGTGCCAGCAGGGGACAGGGGTTTAGTTCACCCCTCCACTTT. J is TRBJ1-6 and V is TRBV6-5, with 10 positions matching TRBD1. Losses at the gene ends were 6 bases for V and 9 bases for J; bases not matched to a gene: 5. The CDR3 is 14 amino acids. CDR1 MNHEY and CDR2 SVGAGI come from the germline V gene.

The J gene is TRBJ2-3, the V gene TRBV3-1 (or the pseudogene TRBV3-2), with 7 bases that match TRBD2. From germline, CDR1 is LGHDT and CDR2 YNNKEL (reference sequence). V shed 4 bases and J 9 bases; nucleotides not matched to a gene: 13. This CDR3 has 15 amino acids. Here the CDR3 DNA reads TGTGCCAGCAGCCTTGAGGGACGGGGGGTAATGACGCAGTATTTT. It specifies CASSLEGRGVMTQYF.

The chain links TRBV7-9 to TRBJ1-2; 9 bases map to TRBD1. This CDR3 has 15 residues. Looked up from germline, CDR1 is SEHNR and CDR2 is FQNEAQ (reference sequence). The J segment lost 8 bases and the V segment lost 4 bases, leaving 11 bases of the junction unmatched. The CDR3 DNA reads TGTGCCAGCAGCTCAACGACAGGGGGAGGTGACGGCTACACCTTC. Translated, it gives CASSSTTGGGDGYTF.

Written as DNA, the CDR3 is TGTGCCAGCAGCTCCACCGGGGGGGACTACGAGCAGTACTTC. This encodes CASSSTGGDYEQYF. The J gene is TRBJ2-7, the V gene TRBV13, with TRBD2 matching 8 bases. This CDR3 contains 14 residues. V was pared by 4 bases and J by 3 bases, with 5 bases of the junction left unmatched. CDR1 and CDR2 from the germline V gene are PRHDT and FYEKMQ (reference sequence).

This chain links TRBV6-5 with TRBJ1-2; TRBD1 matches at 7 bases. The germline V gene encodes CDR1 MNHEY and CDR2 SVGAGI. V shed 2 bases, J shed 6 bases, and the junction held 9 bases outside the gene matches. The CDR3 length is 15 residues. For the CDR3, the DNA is TGTGCCAGCAGTTACCGGGCAGGGGGACCTAATGGCTACACCTTC. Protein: CASSYRAGGPNGYTF.

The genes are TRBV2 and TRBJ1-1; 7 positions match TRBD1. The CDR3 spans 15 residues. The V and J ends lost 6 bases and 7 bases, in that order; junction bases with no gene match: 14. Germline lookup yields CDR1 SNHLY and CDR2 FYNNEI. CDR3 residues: CASRPTGNPSSEAFF. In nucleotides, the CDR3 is TGTGCCAGCAGACCGACAGGGAATCCCTCCAGTGAAGCTTTCTTT.

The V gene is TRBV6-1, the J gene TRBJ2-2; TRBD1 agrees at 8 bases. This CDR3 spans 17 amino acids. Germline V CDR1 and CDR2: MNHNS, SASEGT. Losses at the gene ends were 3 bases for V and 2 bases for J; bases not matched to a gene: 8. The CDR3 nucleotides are TGTGCCAGCAGTGAGAGGGGGGACAGGTTTAACACCGGGGAGCTGTTTTTT. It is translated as CASSERGDRFNTGELFF.

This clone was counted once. The CDR3 spells CASSLAGASNYGYTF. CDR3 nucleotide sequence: TGTGCCAGCAGCTTAGCAGGCGCCTCAAACTATGGCTACACCTTC. The chain combines TRBV5-6 with TRBJ1-2; D not certain. The CDR3 is 15 amino acids. The ends were cut back, 2 bases at V and 2 bases at J, with 13 bases in the middle. Germline lookup yields CDR1 SGHDT and CDR2 YYEEEE.

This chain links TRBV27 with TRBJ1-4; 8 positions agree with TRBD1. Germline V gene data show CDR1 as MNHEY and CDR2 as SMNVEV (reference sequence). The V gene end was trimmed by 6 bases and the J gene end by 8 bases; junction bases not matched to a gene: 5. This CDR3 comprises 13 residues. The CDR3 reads CASRPQGGEKLFF. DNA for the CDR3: TGTGCCAGCAGACCACAGGGGGGAGAAAAACTGTTTTTT.